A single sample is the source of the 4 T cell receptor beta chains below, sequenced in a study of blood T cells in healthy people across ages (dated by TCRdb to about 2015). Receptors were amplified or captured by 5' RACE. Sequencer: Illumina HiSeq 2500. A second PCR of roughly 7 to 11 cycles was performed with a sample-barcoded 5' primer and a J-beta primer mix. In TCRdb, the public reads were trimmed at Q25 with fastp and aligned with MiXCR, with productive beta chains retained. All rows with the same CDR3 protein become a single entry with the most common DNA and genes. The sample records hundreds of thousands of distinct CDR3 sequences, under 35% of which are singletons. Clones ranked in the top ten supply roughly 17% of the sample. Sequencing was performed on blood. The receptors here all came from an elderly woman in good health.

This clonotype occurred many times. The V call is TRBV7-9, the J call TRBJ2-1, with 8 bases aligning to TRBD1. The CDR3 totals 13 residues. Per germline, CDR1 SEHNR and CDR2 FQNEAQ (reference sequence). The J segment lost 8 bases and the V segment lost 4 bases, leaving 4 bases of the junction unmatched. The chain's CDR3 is CASSSTGVDEQFF. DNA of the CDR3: TGTGCCAGCAGCTCGACAGGGGTCGATGAGCAGTTCTTC.

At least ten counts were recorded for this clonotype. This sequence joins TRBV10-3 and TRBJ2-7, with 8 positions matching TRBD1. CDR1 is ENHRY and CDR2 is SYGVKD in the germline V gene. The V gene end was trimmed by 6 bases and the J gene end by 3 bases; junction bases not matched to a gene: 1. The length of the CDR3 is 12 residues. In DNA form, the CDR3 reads TGTGCCATCAGGGGGACAGGCTACGAGCAGTACTTC. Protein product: CAIRGTGYEQYF.

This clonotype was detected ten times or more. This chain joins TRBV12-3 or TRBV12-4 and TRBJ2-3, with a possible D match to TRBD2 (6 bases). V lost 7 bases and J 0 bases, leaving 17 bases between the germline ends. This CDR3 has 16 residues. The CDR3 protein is CASIRSGVASTDTQYF. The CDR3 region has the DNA TGTGCCAGCATCCGATCGGGGGTCGCTAGCACAGATACGCAGTATTTT.

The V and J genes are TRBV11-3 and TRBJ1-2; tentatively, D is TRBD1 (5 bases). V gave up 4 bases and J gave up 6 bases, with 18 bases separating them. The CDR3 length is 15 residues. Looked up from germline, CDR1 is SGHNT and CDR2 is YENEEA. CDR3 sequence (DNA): TGTGCCAGCAGCTCTTTCGTGGGGGTCGGAGATGGCTACACCTTC. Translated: CASSSFVGVGDGYTF.